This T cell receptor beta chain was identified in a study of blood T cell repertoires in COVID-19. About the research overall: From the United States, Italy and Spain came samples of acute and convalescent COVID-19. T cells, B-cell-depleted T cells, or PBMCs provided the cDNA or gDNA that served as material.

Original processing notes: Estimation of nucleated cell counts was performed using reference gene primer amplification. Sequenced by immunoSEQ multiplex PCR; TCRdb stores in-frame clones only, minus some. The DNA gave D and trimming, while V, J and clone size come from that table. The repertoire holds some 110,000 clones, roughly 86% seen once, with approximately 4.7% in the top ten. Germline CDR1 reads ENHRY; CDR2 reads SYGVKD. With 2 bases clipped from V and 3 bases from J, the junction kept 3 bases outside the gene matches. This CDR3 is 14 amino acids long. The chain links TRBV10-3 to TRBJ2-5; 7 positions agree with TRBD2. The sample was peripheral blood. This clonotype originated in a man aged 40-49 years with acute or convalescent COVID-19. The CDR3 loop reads CAISEGAGEETQYF. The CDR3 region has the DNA TGTGCCATCAGTGAGGGGGCGGGGGAAGAGACCCAGTACTTC.